This T cell receptor (beta chain) appears in the sequencing data of a study of CD8 T cells in Susac syndrome (dated by TCRdb to between 2018 and 2020). For the wider study: Repertoire sequencing was used to test whether CD8+ T cell activation and differentiation in Susac syndrome was antigen driven.

Peripheral blood CD8+ and CD4+ T cells from healthy donors, Susac syndrome patients and multiple sclerosis patients were profiled by high-throughput TCR beta sequencing. Multiple sclerosis controls were treatment-naive patients with stable or active relapsing-remitting disease fulfilling revised McDonald criteria. Bulk CD8+ and CD4+ T cells were purified by magnetic negative isolation, whereas CD8+ TEMRA cells were enriched by FACS. Blood was drawn into EDTA tubes, processed within 24 hours, and PBMCs were isolated by density gradient centrifugation. PBMCs intended for TCR sequencing were cryopreserved in liquid nitrogen and were subsequently thawed in a 37 degrees C water bath. The sorted or isolated CD4+, CD8+ and CD8+ TEMRA cells had a purity of 90% or higher. V loses 8 bases of germline sequence and J loses 5 bases, and the interval between the two ends is 9 bases. CDR1 SEHNR and CDR2 FQNEAQ were looked up in the germline V gene (reference sequence). The CDR3, cysteine through phenylalanine, is 11 amino acids long. Kept here is only the CDR3 DNA, which spans 33 bases and is read in frame from base 1.

RNA was extracted using the RNeasy kit, and roughly 0.45 to 1 ug of the RNA was reverse transcribed with random hexamers. TCR beta CDR3 regions were amplified with the immunoSEQ multiplex PCR assay covering 54 Vbeta and 13 Jbeta segments. To correct PCR amplification bias, a synthetic template baseline was used for both primer optimization and computational correction. In the source study's methods: Reads were assigned to V, D and J genes according to IMGT and analyzed in immunoSEQ Analyzer, with only productive sequences retained. Clonality was computed as one minus Shannon entropy normalized by log2 of the number of productive unique sequences. For each patient and control, public and private clones were evaluated among the 100 most prevalent clones. A clone was defined as Susac-specific if it was absent from the healthy and MS cohorts, from around 960 published viral clones and from other ImmuneACCESS disease sequences. TCRdb cleaned the public reads at Q25 with fastp, built clones with MiXCR and kept in-frame beta chains. Rows are combined by CDR3 protein, so each entry shows the most common genes and DNA. The V and J calls here are based on TCRdb, not the publication. The sample table shows approximately 170,000 distinct CDR3 sequences, and approximately 94% are seen once. About 0.09% of the sample goes to the ten largest clones.

In this sample, this clonotype turned up once. Its specific antigen is unknown. No qualities accompany the bases; no much larger clone lies one base away. Just one read gives weak support. Broader findings and caveats from the paper: The number of individuals in the TCR sequencing and HLA analysis was recognized as being relatively small.

Sequenced material: CD4+ T cells from PBMCs. The chain was built from TRBV7-9 and TRBJ1-1, with TRBD1 perhaps the D gene, on 5 matching bases. The clonotype comes from a human donor with multiple sclerosis. The CDR3 region has the sequence CASGTWTEAFF. The DNA sequence is as follows: TGTGCCAGCGGGACCTGGACTGAAGCTTTCTTT.